This TCR beta chain was recovered during a study of vaccination effects on CD4 cells after COVID-19. Viral peptide pools were used in the ViraFEST assay to expand antigen-specific CD4+ T cells, and sequencing came afterward. The culture ran for roughly ten days before CD4+ T cells were isolated. The infection with SARS-CoV-2 (confirmed by PCR) occurred in this person between March and December 2020. From germline, CDR1 is SEHNR and CDR2 FQNEAQ (reference sequence). This CDR3 contains 15 residues. After removal of 5 bases from V and 1 base from J, the junction contained 7 bases not matched to a gene. The data were produced by immunoSEQ multiplex PCR, yet TCRdb's version contains in-frame clones alone and is incomplete. The sample consists of fewer than 90,000 clones, 65% to 85% of them appearing once. About this clone itself: What it binds is not known.

This specimen consisted of CD4+ T cells from PBMCs cultured with HIV peptides, obtained before COVID-19 vaccination. Subset described: HIV-1 Nef peptide pool negative control/reference culture. The chain joins TRBV7-9 to TRBJ2-5, with 7 bases identical to TRBD2. This sequence originates from a human donor who had a prior SARS-CoV-2 infection. CDR3 coding DNA: TGTGCCAGCAGCCAGGCTAAGCGGGGCCAAGAGACCCAGTACTTC. Amino acid sequence: CASSQAKRGQETQYF.